The T cell receptor beta chain under discussion was sequenced for a study of post-analysis software for immune sequencing data. Study context: As for disease course, relapsing-remitting, secondary progressive and progressive-relapsing multiple sclerosis were all included.

As concerns this clonotype: Its target is not known.

The study, taken as a whole, reports: Strong co-clustering by F measure was evident for samples that had been prepared in the same batch. Normalized Chao1 diversity in multiple sclerosis patients fell significantly below that of controls. Five TRBV segments, including TRBV5-6, TRBV5-1 and TRBV20-1, were more frequent in patients than controls.

The germline CDR1 and CDR2 sequences are DFQATT and SNEGSKA (reference sequence). V dropped 2 bases and J dropped 15 bases, with 26 bases sitting between them. The CDR3 is 15 residues long. Sequencing libraries made from TCR beta cDNA carried unique molecular identifiers. Some 500,000 cDNA molecules were obtained per 1 to 10 million input T cells. TCRdb ran MiXCR on the PCR reads and lists one entry per CDR3 protein. This table holds about 820,000 distinct CDR3 sequences, roughly 50% found once. The sample comprised blood. This sequence originates from a girl aged 10 to 17 with multiple sclerosis. The chain uses TRBV20-1 and TRBJ2-4; D is possibly TRBD1 (7 bases). As DNA, the CDR3 is TGCAGTGCTAGAATTCCCGGGACAGCCGGGGAGGTCTCGTACTTC. Translating gives CSARIPGTAGEVSYF.